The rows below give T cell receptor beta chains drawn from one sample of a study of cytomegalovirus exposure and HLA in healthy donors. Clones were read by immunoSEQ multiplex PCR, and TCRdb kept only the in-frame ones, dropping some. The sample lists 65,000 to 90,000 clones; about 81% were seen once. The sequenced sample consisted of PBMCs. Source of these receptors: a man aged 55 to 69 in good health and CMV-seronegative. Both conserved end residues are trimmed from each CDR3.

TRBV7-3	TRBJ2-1	ASSNPSGGETPYNEQF
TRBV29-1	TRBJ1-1	SVEDRMNTEAF
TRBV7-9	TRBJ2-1	ASSLALAGTNEQF
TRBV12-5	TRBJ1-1	ASGLPGNTEAF
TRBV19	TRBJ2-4	ASSVQGGGGQNIQY
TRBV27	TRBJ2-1	ASSLNSFAYNEQF
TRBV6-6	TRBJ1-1	ASSMGGRGTEAF
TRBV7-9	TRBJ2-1	ASQRSGGFYNEQF
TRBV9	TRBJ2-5	ASSVGVAGGPETQY
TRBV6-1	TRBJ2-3	ASSLTGTGGDTQY
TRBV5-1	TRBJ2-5	ASRTSGGLQETQY
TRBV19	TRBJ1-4	ASSTQGATNEKLF
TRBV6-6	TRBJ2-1	ATSQGPNYNEQF
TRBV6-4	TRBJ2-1	ASSEISGASNEQF
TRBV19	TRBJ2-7	ASSPGRDRVREQY
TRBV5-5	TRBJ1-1	ASSLEGQGSGAEAF
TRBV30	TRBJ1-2	AWRPWGGPNYGYT
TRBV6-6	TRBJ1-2	ASSYRTGGYYGYT
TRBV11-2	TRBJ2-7	ASSPGQGGSYEQY
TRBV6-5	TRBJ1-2	ASSYTDRADYGYT
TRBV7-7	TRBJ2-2	ASSLAAGAGELF
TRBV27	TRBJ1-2	ASSLSGQTFYT
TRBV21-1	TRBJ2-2	ASSKSLQRGSTGELF
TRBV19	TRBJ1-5	ASRVGTGGSNQPQH
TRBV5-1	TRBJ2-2	ASSSRTFGNTGELF
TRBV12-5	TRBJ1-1	ASGFSAEAF
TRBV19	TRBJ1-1	ASMEISGTEAF
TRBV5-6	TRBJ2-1	ASSFRWRGNNEQF
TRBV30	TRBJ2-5	AWRHGGRQPPQY
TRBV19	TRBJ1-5	ASSSQDSHNQPQH
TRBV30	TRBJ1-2	AWSTDSSYGYT
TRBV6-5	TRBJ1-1	ASSSTSGGTEAF
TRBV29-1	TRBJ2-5	SVDRGGAQETQY
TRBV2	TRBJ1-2	ASSEGVTGYT
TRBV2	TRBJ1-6	ASSLEEGKDRAVNSPLH
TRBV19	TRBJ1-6	ASTPGTGLNSPLH
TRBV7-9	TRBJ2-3	ASSLSRTATDTQY